This T cell receptor beta chain comes out of a study of Graves' ophthalmopathy and Graves' hyperthyroidism. This clonotype turned up a few times. Amplifying from RNA transcripts, the study obtained TCR beta CDR3 regions. In the first round, RT-PCR was carried out with HTBI primers, and a multiplex PCR formed the second round. Using its own MiXCR run on the multiplex PCR reads, TCRdb lists one record per CDR3 protein. The data show around 590,000 distinct CDR3 sequences, with 35% to 45% seen just once and approximately 4.1% held by the top ten. CDR3 length equals 16 residues. Per the germline V gene, CDR1 is MNHEY and CDR2 is SVGAGI. Trimming took 6 bases from V and 2 from J; bases not matched to a gene: 10.

The chain recombines TRBV6-5 with TRBJ2-7; 10 bases are shared with TRBD1. The sequenced sample was peripheral blood or thyroid tissue (not recorded which). The TCR sequence derives from an adult man with Graves' hyperthyroidism. CDR3 in DNA: TGTGCCAGCAGAACGTCCGGGACAGGGGTCCCCTACGAGCAGTACTTC. Protein: CASRTSGTGVPYEQYF.